This T cell receptor beta chain was sequenced for a study of T-cell memory formation after mild COVID-19. Study summary: The two donors had largely donor-specific TCR clusters. Study conclusions and caveats: Mainly in CM and EM were contracting CD4+ clones; CD8+ were in EMRA. Some clones that responded were present in memory (sampled pre-infection), which suggests cross-reactive memory joined.

This clonotype turned up a few times. What it binds is not known. Employing constant-segment primers, 5'RACE generated TCR alpha and TCR beta cDNA libraries bearing sample barcodes and UMIs. TCRdb redid the calling of the 5' RACE reads with MiXCR, one entry per CDR3 protein. The data show roughly 110,000 distinct CDR3 sequences, around 15% seen once. The germline CDR1 and CDR2 sequences are SGHRS and YFSETQ. The V end lost 2 bases, the J end lost 4 bases, and 9 bases lay between the germline ends. This CDR3 comprises 14 residues. The TCR was taken from a man aged 18 to 30 who had mild COVID-19 (a few samples of this study predate the infection). Cell type and time point are not known. Sequences were obtained from PBMCs or a T cell subset sorted from them (not recorded which). V gene TRBV5-1 combines with J gene TRBJ1-4; maybe TRBD1 (6 bases). The CDR3 reads CASSLQGINEKLFF. The CDR3 DNA follows: TGCGCCAGCAGCTTACAGGGAATTAATGAAAAACTGTTTTTT.